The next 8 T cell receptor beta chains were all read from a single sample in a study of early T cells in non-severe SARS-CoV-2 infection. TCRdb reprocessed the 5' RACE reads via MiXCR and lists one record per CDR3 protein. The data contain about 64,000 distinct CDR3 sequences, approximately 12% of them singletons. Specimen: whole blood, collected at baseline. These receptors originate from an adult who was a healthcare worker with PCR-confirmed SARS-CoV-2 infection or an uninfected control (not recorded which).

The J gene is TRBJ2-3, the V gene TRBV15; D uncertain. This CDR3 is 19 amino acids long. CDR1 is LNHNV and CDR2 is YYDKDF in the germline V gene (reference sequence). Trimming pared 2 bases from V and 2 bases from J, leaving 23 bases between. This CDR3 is CATSRTDDQGSLNTDTQYF. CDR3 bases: TGTGCCACCAGCAGAACCGATGACCAAGGCTCACTAAACACAGATACGCAGTATTTT. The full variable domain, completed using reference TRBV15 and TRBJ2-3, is DAMVIQNPRYQVTQFGKPVTLSCSQTLNHNVMYWYQQKSSQAPKLLFHYYDKDFNNEADTPDNFQSRRPNTSFCFLDIRSPGLGDTAMYLCATSRTDDQGSLNTDTQYFGPGTRLTVL.

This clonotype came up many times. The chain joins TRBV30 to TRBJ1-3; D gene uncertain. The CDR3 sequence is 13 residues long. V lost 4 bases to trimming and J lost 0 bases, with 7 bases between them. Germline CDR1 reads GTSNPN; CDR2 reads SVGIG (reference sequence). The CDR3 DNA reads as TGTGCCTGGAATCCGGGCTCTGGAAACACCATATATTTT. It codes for CAWNPGSGNTIYF. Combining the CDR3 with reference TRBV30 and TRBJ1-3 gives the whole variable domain SQTIHQWPATLVQPVGSPLSLECTVEGTSNPNLYWYRQAAGRGLQLLFYSVGIGQISSEVPQNLSASRPQDRQFILSSKKLLLSDSGFYLCAWNPGSGNTIYFGEGSWLTVV.

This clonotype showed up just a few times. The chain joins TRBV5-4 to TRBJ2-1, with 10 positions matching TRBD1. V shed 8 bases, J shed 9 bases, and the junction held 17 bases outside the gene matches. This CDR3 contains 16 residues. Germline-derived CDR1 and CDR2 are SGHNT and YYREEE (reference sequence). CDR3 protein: CASWTGGRLNQGEQFF. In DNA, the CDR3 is TGTGCCAGTTGGACAGGGGGTAGACTGAACCAAGGTGAGCAGTTCTTC.

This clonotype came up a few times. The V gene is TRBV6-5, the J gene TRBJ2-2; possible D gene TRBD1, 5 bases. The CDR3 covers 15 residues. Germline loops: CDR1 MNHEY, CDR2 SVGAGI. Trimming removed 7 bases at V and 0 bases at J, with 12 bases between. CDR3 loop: CASTPRVANTGELFF. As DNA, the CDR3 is TGTGCCAGCACCCCCAGGGTGGCGAACACCGGGGAGCTGTTTTTT.

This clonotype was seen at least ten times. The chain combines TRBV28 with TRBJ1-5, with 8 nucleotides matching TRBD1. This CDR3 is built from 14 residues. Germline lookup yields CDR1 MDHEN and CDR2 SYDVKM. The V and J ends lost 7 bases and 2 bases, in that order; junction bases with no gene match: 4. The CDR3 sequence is CASNRGDGNQPQHF. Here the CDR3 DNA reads TGTGCCAGCAACAGGGGGGATGGCAATCAGCCCCAGCATTTT.

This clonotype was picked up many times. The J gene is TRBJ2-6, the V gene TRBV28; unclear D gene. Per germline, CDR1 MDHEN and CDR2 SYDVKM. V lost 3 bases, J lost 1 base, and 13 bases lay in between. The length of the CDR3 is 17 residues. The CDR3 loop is CASSLGPYGSGANVLTF. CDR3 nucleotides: TGTGCCAGCAGTTTGGGCCCTTACGGATCTGGGGCCAACGTCCTGACTTTC. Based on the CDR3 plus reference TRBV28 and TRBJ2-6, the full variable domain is DVKVTQSSRYLVKRTGEKVFLECVQDMDHENMFWYRQDPGLGLRLIYFSYDVKMKEKGDIPEGYSVSREKKERFSLILESASTNQTSMYLCASSLGPYGSGANVLTFGAGSRLTVL.

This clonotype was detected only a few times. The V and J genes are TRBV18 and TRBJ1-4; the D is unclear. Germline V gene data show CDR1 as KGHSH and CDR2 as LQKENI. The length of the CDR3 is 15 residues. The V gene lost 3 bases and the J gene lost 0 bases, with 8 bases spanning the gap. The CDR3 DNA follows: TGTGCCAGCTCACCCCAAAGAGCAACTAATGAAAAACTGTTTTTT. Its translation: CASSPQRATNEKLFF. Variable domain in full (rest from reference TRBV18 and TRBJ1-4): NAGVMQNPRHLVRRRGQEARLRCSPMKGHSHVYWYRQLPEEGLKFMVYLQKENIIDESGMPKERFSAEFPKEGPSILRIQQVVRGDSAAYFCASSPQRATNEKLFFGSGTQLSVL.

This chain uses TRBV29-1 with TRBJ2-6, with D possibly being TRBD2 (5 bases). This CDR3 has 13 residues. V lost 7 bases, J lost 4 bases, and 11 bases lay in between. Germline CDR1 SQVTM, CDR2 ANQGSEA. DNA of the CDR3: TGCAGCGCCCGGGGATCCGGGGCCAACGTCCTGACTTTC. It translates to CSARGSGANVLTF.